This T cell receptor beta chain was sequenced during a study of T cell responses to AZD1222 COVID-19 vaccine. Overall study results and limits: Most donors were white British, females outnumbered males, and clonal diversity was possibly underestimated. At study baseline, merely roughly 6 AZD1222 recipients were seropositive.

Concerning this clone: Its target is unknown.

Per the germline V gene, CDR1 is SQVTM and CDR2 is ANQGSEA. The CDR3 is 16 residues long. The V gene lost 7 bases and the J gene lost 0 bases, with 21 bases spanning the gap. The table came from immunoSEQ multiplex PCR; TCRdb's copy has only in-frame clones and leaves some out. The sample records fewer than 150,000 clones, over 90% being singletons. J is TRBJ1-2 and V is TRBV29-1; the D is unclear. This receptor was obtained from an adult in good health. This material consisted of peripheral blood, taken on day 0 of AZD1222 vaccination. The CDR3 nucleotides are TGCAGCGCCTCCGCCTCGGCAGCTCAAGCTAACTATGGCTACACCTTC. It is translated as CSASASAAQANYGYTF.